A single sample gave rise to the 30 T cell receptor beta chains below, sequenced in a study of T cell changes during pregnancy in multiple sclerosis. Only in-frame clones appear in the TCRdb table, and some are missing; sequencing was by immunoSEQ multiplex PCR. The repertoire has about 86,000 clones, under 95% of them found once; the top ten carry around 1.7%. Sequencing used peripheral blood, obtained in the first trimester of pregnancy. These receptors were collected from a female donor in good health, enrolled as a control in a pregnancy study.

V and J are TRBV5-4 and TRBJ2-7; 9 positions match TRBD2. Losses at the gene ends were 1 base for V and 2 bases for J; bases not matched to a gene: 4. The CDR3 consists of 15 residues. The germline gives CDR1 SGHNT, CDR2 YYREEE (reference sequence). The CDR3 DNA follows: TGTGCCAGCAGCTTGAGTCTAGCGGGGCCCTACGAGCAGTACTTC. Translating gives CASSLSLAGPYEQYF.

The chain has TRBV7-8 and TRBJ1-4; D is uncertain. The CDR3 has 15 amino acids. V was shortened by 2 bases and J by 5 bases, with 12 bases between the two germline ends. CDR1 is SGHVS and CDR2 is FQNEAQ in the germline V gene. As DNA, the CDR3 is TGTGCCAGCAGCTTACGTGGCAGAGGAAATGAAAAACTGTTTTTT. This codes for CASSLRGRGNEKLFF.

The V and J genes are TRBV11-2 and TRBJ1-3; D uncertain. The CDR3 extends over 16 amino acids. Trimming shortened V by 3 bases and J by 2 bases, and 14 bases separated the two germline ends. Per germline, CDR1 SGHAT and CDR2 FQNNGV. Written as DNA, the CDR3 is TGTGCCAGCAGCTTCACCCACTCACTAACTGGAAACACCATATATTTT. This codes for CASSFTHSLTGNTIYF.

V and J are TRBV4-3 and TRBJ1-2; TRBD1 is a possible D gene (6 bases). The CDR3 is 17 amino acids. V gave up 1 base and J gave up 0 bases, with 15 bases separating them. Germline V gene lookup returns CDR1 LGHNA and CDR2 YSLEER. The CDR3, as DNA: TGCGCCAGCAGCCAAGGGGGGCAGCCCCTAACTAACTATGGCTACACCTTC. Its protein product is CASSQGGQPLTNYGYTF.

This chain connects TRBV19 to TRBJ1-5; D ambiguous. CDR1 is LNHDA, CDR2 SQIVND, per germline (reference sequence). This CDR3 region has 15 residues. The V end was cut by 0 bases, the J end by 4 bases, with 10 bases between. CDR3 protein: CASSIDGAENQPQHF. CDR3 in DNA: TGTGCCAGTAGTATAGACGGAGCCGAAAATCAGCCCCAGCATTTT.

This chain connects TRBV23-1 to TRBJ1-5; D is ambiguous. TRBV23-1 carries the ORF label, with uncertain function. V lost 3 bases to trimming and J lost 6 bases, with 12 bases between them. The CDR3 runs to 14 residues. The CDR3 protein is CASSHHRVRQPQHF. The CDR3 DNA sequence: TGCGCCAGCAGTCACCACCGGGTACGTCAGCCCCAGCATTTT.

The rearrangement joins TRBV7-2 to TRBJ1-1; tentative D call: TRBD1 (6 bases). The germline CDR1 and CDR2 sequences are SGHTA and FQGNSA. This CDR3 spans 15 amino acids. Trimming removed 1 base at V and 5 bases at J, with 14 bases between. The CDR3 DNA reads as TGTGCCAGCAGCTTAGGTGAGACAGGCAAGACTGAAGCTTTCTTT. Its protein product is CASSLGETGKTEAFF.

The gene calls are TRBV2 and TRBJ1-4, with D perhaps TRBD1 (5 bases). Germline V gene lookup returns CDR1 SNHLY and CDR2 FYNNEI. V was clipped by 9 bases and J by 12 bases, with 35 bases between them. This CDR3 is 18 amino acids long. For the CDR3, the DNA is TGTGCCAGTGGTGGTTTAGGCCAGGGCGGGGGATCGGGAAGGCAACTGTTTTTT. This encodes CASGGLGQGGGSGRQLFF.

V and J are TRBV4-1 and TRBJ2-2; weak D call: TRBD2 (5 bases). Germline V gives CDR1 MGHRA, CDR2 YSYEKL. Trimming left V 3 bases short and J 0 bases short, with 8 bases between. CDR3 size: 15 residues. The CDR3 bases are TGCGCCAGCAGCCATCTCGGGGCGAACACCGGGGAGCTGTTTTTT. Protein: CASSHLGANTGELFF.

This clone was recorded once. The chain joins TRBV19 to TRBJ1-3; unclear D gene. Germline assignment: CDR1 LNHDA and CDR2 SQIVND (reference sequence). CDR3 length: 14 amino acids. V dropped 3 bases and J dropped 3 bases, with 9 bases sitting between them. The CDR3 DNA reads TGTGCCAGTAGTATTGGAGGATTTGGAAACACCATATATTTT. This encodes CASSIGGFGNTIYF.

CDR3 region: CASTRSSYNEQFF. In nucleotides, the CDR3 is TGTGCCAGCACACGCAGCTCCTACAATGAGCAGTTCTTC. The V call is TRBV27, the J call TRBJ2-1; no reliable D call. Trimming removed 7 bases at V and 0 bases at J, with 7 bases between. The CDR3 runs 13 residues. The germline V gene encodes CDR1 MNHEY and CDR2 SMNVEV (reference sequence).

The chain couples TRBV30 to TRBJ1-4; D might be TRBD1 (5 bases). The CDR3 spans 14 residues. Deletions cut 2 bases from V and 5 bases from J, with 12 bases between. Germline CDR1 GTSNPN, CDR2 SVGIG (reference sequence). CDR3 nucleotides: TGTGCCTGGAGTTGGGGGGGTCCAAATGAAAAACTGTTTTTT. This translates into CAWSWGGPNEKLFF.

This clone came up once. The chain links TRBV12-5 to TRBJ2-3, with 13 bases identical to TRBD2. V lost 2 bases, J lost 5 bases, and 7 bases stayed unmatched. Germline lookup yields CDR1 LGHNT and CDR2 FRNRAP. The CDR3 has 17 amino acids. Here the CDR3 reads CASGLIPGLAGEDTQYF. The DNA for the CDR3 is TGTGCTAGTGGTTTGATCCCAGGACTAGCGGGGGAAGATACGCAGTATTTT.

This clone was counted a single time. The CDR3 DNA sequence: TGTGCCAGCAGCACACAGGGTTCTGAAGCTTTCTTT. Its translation is CASSTQGSEAFF. The chain has TRBV7-9 and TRBJ1-1; tentatively, D is TRBD1 (6 bases). V was trimmed by 5 bases and J by 6 bases, leaving 10 bases between them. Germline CDR1 is SEHNR and CDR2 is FQNEAQ (reference sequence). The CDR3 covers 12 residues.

This clone came up once. V usage is TRBV7-8 and J usage is TRBJ1-5; TRBD1 might be the D (6 bases). Germline CDR1 and CDR2: SGHVS and FQNEAQ. The ends were cut back, 1 base at V and 5 bases at J, with 12 bases in the middle. The CDR3 has 15 residues. CDR3 protein: CASSLGAGVYQPQHF. As DNA, the CDR3 is TGTGCCAGCAGCTTAGGGGCAGGGGTGTATCAGCCCCAGCATTTT. Full variable domain (missing parts from reference TRBV7-8 and TRBJ1-5): GAGVSQSPRYKVAKRGQDVALRCDPISGHVSLFWYQQALGQGPEFLTYFQNEAQLDKSGLPSDRFFAERPEGSVSTLKIQRTQQEDSAVYLCASSLGAGVYQPQHFGDGTRLSIL.

The chain uses TRBV2 and TRBJ2-7; 9 bases are shared with TRBD1. The CDR3 sequence is 14 residues long. With 11 bases clipped from V and 5 bases from J, the junction kept 13 bases outside the gene matches. Germline V gene sequence: CDR1 SNHLY, CDR2 FYNNEI. For the CDR3, the DNA is TGTGCCGGTACCTCCGGGACAGGGTTCCACGAGCAGTACTTC. This encodes CAGTSGTGFHEQYF.

The genes are TRBV5-4 and TRBJ2-5; 10 nucleotides align to TRBD2. Germline V gives CDR1 SGHNT, CDR2 YYREEE (reference sequence). Trimming removed 4 bases from V and 0 bases from J; junction bases left unmatched: 9. The CDR3 loop spans 17 amino acids. CDR3 protein: CASSQTPSGGYQETQYF. The CDR3 DNA sequence: TGTGCCAGCAGCCAAACCCCTAGCGGGGGATACCAAGAGACCCAGTACTTC.

The chain links TRBV7-2 to TRBJ1-5; D not resolved. V was trimmed by 1 base and J by 0 bases, leaving 13 bases between them. Germline V lookup: CDR1 SGHTA, CDR2 FQGNSA. This CDR3 comprises 17 residues. The CDR3 is CASSLVYDRSSNQPQHF. CDR3 coding DNA: TGTGCCAGCAGCTTAGTATACGATCGGTCTAGCAATCAGCCCCAGCATTTT. Based on the CDR3 plus reference TRBV7-2 and TRBJ1-5, the full variable domain is GAGVSQSPSNKVTEKGKDVELRCDPISGHTALYWYRQSLGQGLEFLIYFQGNSAPDKSGLPSDRFSAERTGGSVSTLTIQRTQQEDSAVYLCASSLVYDRSSNQPQHFGDGTRLSIL.

J is TRBJ1-2 and V is TRBV6-4; 12 bases match TRBD1. The CDR3 runs to 13 residues. The junction had 4 bases not matched to a gene; V was cut back by 6 bases and J by 8 bases. Germline V CDR1 and CDR2: MRHNA, SNTAGT. CDR3 residues: CASRGTGGRGYTF. The CDR3 nucleotides read TGTGCCAGCAGGGGGACAGGGGGCCGAGGCTACACCTTC.

The V and J genes are TRBV7-2 and TRBJ1-3; possible D gene TRBD1, 5 bases. The CDR3 runs to 15 residues. Trimming removed 3 bases from V and 0 bases from J, with 9 bases in between. Germline V lookup: CDR1 SGHTA, CDR2 FQGNSA. The CDR3 here is CASSFDSPSGNTIYF. Here the CDR3 DNA reads TGTGCCAGCAGCTTCGACAGTCCCTCTGGAAACACCATATATTTT. The complete variable domain, with remaining parts taken from reference TRBV7-2 and TRBJ1-3, reads GAGVSQSPSNKVTEKGKDVELRCDPISGHTALYWYRQSLGQGLEFLIYFQGNSAPDKSGLPSDRFSAERTGGSVSTLTIQRTQQEDSAVYLCASSFDSPSGNTIYFGEGSWLTVV.

This chain connects TRBV7-8 to TRBJ1-1; tentatively, D is TRBD1 (5 bases). There are 13 residues in the CDR3. Trimming removed 2 bases from V and 4 bases from J, with 8 bases in between. In germline, CDR1 is SGHVS, CDR2 FQNEAQ. Here the CDR3 reads CASSLSQGTEAFF. The CDR3 bases are TGTGCCAGCAGCTTAAGCCAGGGCACTGAAGCTTTCTTT.

This clone was detected only once. The chain couples TRBV19 to TRBJ2-7; 7 positions match TRBD2. Unmatched junction bases numbered 6, after V lost 4 bases and J lost 3 bases. This CDR3 is 14 amino acids long. Looked up from germline, CDR1 is LNHDA and CDR2 is SQIVND (reference sequence). The DNA of the CDR3 is TGTGCCAGTAGTAACGGGGGGTCCCACTACGAGCAGTACTTC. It encodes CASSNGGSHYEQYF.

The chain joins TRBV7-3 to TRBJ2-1; 8 nucleotides line up with TRBD2. This CDR3 spans 17 amino acids. Germline V gene sequence: CDR1 SGHTA, CDR2 FQGTGA. V was pared by 1 base and J by 5 bases, with 10 bases of the junction left unmatched. The DNA for the CDR3 is TGTGCCAGCAGCTTAAACGGGGGGGCGGGCTCGGACAATGAGCAGTTCTTC. It codes for CASSLNGGAGSDNEQFF.

This clone was detected only once. This chain uses TRBV7-2 with TRBJ2-3; TRBD1 agrees at 10 bases. This CDR3 is 17 amino acids long. Germline values: CDR1 SGHTA, CDR2 FQGNSA. V gave up 1 base and J gave up 0 bases; unmatched junction bases: 4. The CDR3 reads CASSLGGQGLSTDTQYF. The CDR3, as DNA: TGTGCCAGCAGCTTAGGGGGACAGGGGTTAAGCACAGATACGCAGTATTTT. Full variable domain (missing parts from reference TRBV7-2 and TRBJ2-3): GAGVSQSPSNKVTEKGKDVELRCDPISGHTALYWYRQSLGQGLEFLIYFQGNSAPDKSGLPSDRFSAERTGGSVSTLTIQRTQQEDSAVYLCASSLGGQGLSTDTQYFGPGTRLTVL.

Here the CDR3 reads CASSNGVTQPQHF. The CDR3 coding sequence is TGTGCCAGTAGCAACGGAGTTACTCAGCCCCAGCATTTT. This chain links TRBV19 with TRBJ1-5; D uncertain. Trimming left V 6 bases short and J 6 bases short, with 12 bases between. The germline V gene encodes CDR1 LNHDA and CDR2 SQIVND (reference sequence). The CDR3 spans 13 residues.

This rearrangement joins TRBV7-3 to TRBJ2-7; 10 nucleotides align to TRBD1. Trimming removed 6 bases from V and 5 bases from J; junction bases left unmatched: 4. In germline, CDR1 is SGHTA, CDR2 FQGTGA. The CDR3 loop spans 13 amino acids. The CDR3 nucleotides are TGTGCCAGCAGGGACAGGGGGACCCACGAGCAGTACTTC. It codes for CASRDRGTHEQYF.

This sequence joins TRBV28 and TRBJ2-7; TRBD1 matches 8 bases. Germline V gives CDR1 MDHEN, CDR2 SYDVKM. The CDR3 spans 14 residues. Trimming at V came to 3 bases and at J to 4 bases, leaving 5 bases not matched to a gene. The CDR3 reads CASSLRQGRYEQYF. The CDR3 bases are TGTGCCAGCAGTTTGAGACAGGGGCGGTACGAGCAGTACTTC.

This chain uses TRBV7-2 with TRBJ1-1; D gene unclear. Trimming cost V 3 bases and J 5 bases, with 10 bases left between them. Per germline, CDR1 SGHTA and CDR2 FQGNSA. The length of the CDR3 is 13 residues. CDR3 DNA: TGTGCCAGCAGCTTCGGTTCGCAAACTGAAGCTTTCTTT. Translating gives CASSFGSQTEAFF. Looking up the rest from reference TRBV7-2 and TRBJ1-1 gives the full variable domain: GAGVSQSPSNKVTEKGKDVELRCDPISGHTALYWYRQSLGQGLEFLIYFQGNSAPDKSGLPSDRFSAERTGGSVSTLTIQRTQQEDSAVYLCASSFGSQTEAFFGQGTRLTVV.

V usage is TRBV11-2 and J usage is TRBJ1-5; no reliable D call. Germline CDR1 SGHAT, CDR2 FQNNGV. Trimming pared 0 bases from V and 3 bases from J, leaving 9 bases between. The CDR3 length is 15 residues. The CDR3 sequence is CASSLEPGNNQPQHF. For the CDR3, the DNA is TGTGCCAGCAGCTTAGAGCCAGGAAACAATCAGCCCCAGCATTTT.

This rearrangement joins TRBV29-1 to TRBJ2-1, with TRBD2 identical over 7 bases. The ends lost 8 bases at V and 4 bases at J; junction bases unmatched: 5. The CDR3 is 12 residues long. The germline V gene has CDR1 SQVTM and CDR2 ANQGSEA. The CDR3 nucleotides are TGCAGCACATGGCGGGAGTACAATGAGCAGTTCTTC. This codes for CSTWREYNEQFF.